The clone carrying this T cell receptor (beta chain) was detected only once. The antigen is unknown. Sequencing in the ViraFEST assay came after antigen-specific CD4+ T cells had been expanded with viral peptide pools, which were used to stimulate PBMC. Following 10 days of culture, CD4+ T cells were isolated. Nucleocapsid antibodies were negative in the vaccine recipients, who had never had SARS-CoV-2 infection. These data come from a study of vaccination effects on CD4 cells after COVID-19. The study, taken as a whole, reports: Long after vaccination, the clones induced by infection and by vaccine shrank markedly in size.

Germline V CDR1 and CDR2: SGDLS, YYNGEE. V shed 3 bases and J shed 0 bases, with 12 bases lying between them. CDR3 length equals 15 residues. Libraries were prepared by immunoSEQ multiplex PCR; TCRdb keeps only in-frame clonotypes and omits some of them. The sample gives about 24,000 clones, around 74% of which show up once; roughly 3.4% is in the top ten. This specimen consisted of CD4+ T cells from PBMCs cultured with SARS-CoV-2 spike peptides, obtained before COVID-19 vaccination. This clonotype was sampled from a human donor who received a COVID-19 vaccine. The V and J genes are TRBV9 and TRBJ2-5; D gene uncertain. Here the CDR3 DNA reads TGTGCCAGCAGCGGATCTTGGGAAAACCAAGAGACCCAGTACTTC. Translation gives CASSGSWENQETQYF.